The 17 T cell receptor beta chains reported below all come from one sample, sequenced in a study of graft-versus-host responses after intestinal transplantation (dated by TCRdb to about 2021). This specimen's time point label, per the study, means: cells obtained before transplantation from donor or recipient. The antigens for these receptors are not known. The protocol used for the library was the immunoSEQ multiplex PCR assay. TCRdb holds this immuneACCESS table with in-frame rearrangements only. Some clones are missing; in checked studies, unresolved V genes explain under half, and the rest has no known cause. The sample includes some 97,000 clones, with roughly 90% observed a single time. In total, the top ten clones hold around 1% of the sample. This material consisted of unstimulated CD4+ T cells sorted from spleen or lymph node cells, taken before transplant. All receptors come from a human donor who was the organ donor for an intestinal transplant.

J is TRBJ2-1 and V is TRBV7-8, with 11 bases matching TRBD2. Germline V lookup: CDR1 SGHVS, CDR2 FQNEAQ. This CDR3 has 18 amino acids. The J segment lost 5 bases and the V segment lost 1 base, leaving 10 bases of the junction unmatched. Here the CDR3 DNA reads TGTGCCAGCAGCTTAGAACTAGCGGGGGCCTGGAAGAACAATGAGCAGTTCTTC. Its translation is CASSLELAGAWKNNEQFF.

The chain uses TRBV28 and TRBJ1-5; 8 bases fit TRBD1. Trimming at V came to 2 bases and at J to 2 bases, leaving 2 bases not matched to a gene. Per germline, CDR1 MDHEN and CDR2 SYDVKM. The CDR3 is 15 residues long. The CDR3 nucleotides read TGTGCCAGCAGTTTACCGGACAGGGGCAATCAGCCCCAGCATTTT. Its protein is CASSLPDRGNQPQHF.

The rearrangement joins TRBV18 to TRBJ1-4; D gene uncertain. Trimming took 3 bases from V and 7 from J, leaving 12 bases between them. CDR1 is KGHSH, CDR2 LQKENI, per germline. The CDR3 consists of 14 residues. CDR3 amino acids: CASSPGQLGEKLFF. The CDR3 nucleotides read TGTGCCAGCTCACCGGGCCAACTCGGTGAAAAACTGTTTTTT.

CDR3 in DNA: TGTGCCAGCAGTCCCACCCGGTTTGAATCCTACGAGCAGTACTTC. It specifies CASSPTRFESYEQYF. The rearrangement links TRBV28 to TRBJ2-7, with D uncertain. V was clipped by 5 bases and J by 1 base, with 15 bases between them. CDR3 length: 15 amino acids. Germline V gene lookup returns CDR1 MDHEN and CDR2 SYDVKM.

The chain recombines TRBV7-3 with TRBJ2-7; maybe TRBD2 (6 bases). CDR3 length: 15 residues. The V gene's germline CDR1 is SGHTA and CDR2 FQGTGA. With 4 bases removed from V and 3 bases from J, the gap between germline ends came to 16 bases. The CDR3 sequence: CASSSGAGPLYEQYF. The CDR3 DNA follows: TGTGCCAGCAGCTCCGGGGCGGGACCACTCTACGAGCAGTACTTC.

V and J are TRBV25-1 and TRBJ1-2; TRBD1 is a possible D gene (6 bases). CDR1 and CDR2 (germline): MGHDK, SYGVNS. Trimming left V 6 bases short and J 8 bases short, with 28 bases between. This CDR3 is 17 amino acids long. The CDR3 loop is CASRVLTGLNVGWGYTF. The DNA of the CDR3 is TGTGCCAGCAGAGTTCTTACAGGGCTTAATGTGGGGTGGGGCTACACCTTC.

The gene calls are TRBV20-1 and TRBJ2-4; perhaps TRBD1 as D (6 bases). With 1 base removed from V and 8 bases from J, the gap between germline ends came to 6 bases. Germline CDR1 and CDR2: DFQATT and SNEGSKA (reference sequence). The CDR3 length is 11 residues. This chain's CDR3 is CSARGQDIQYF. In nucleotides, the CDR3 is TGCAGTGCTAGAGGACAGGACATTCAGTACTTC.

The rearrangement uses TRBV2 and TRBJ2-1, with 8 bases identical to TRBD2. Germline V gene lookup returns CDR1 SNHLY and CDR2 FYNNEI. V gave up 3 bases and J gave up 6 bases; unmatched junction bases: 7. CDR3 size: 15 residues. CDR3: CASSDRRGAGNEQFF. CDR3 nucleotide sequence: TGTGCCAGCAGTGATCGGCGGGGGGCCGGCAATGAGCAGTTCTTC.

The chain combines TRBV30 with TRBJ2-1, with 9 bases aligning to TRBD2. Per germline, CDR1 GTSNPN and CDR2 SVGIG (reference sequence). CDR3 length: 15 residues. The trim removed 0 bases at V and 3 bases at J, leaving 3 bases unmatched. The DNA of the CDR3 is TGTGCCTGGAGTGTCAGCGGGGGGATCTACAATGAGCAGTTCTTC. Translated, it gives CAWSVSGGIYNEQFF. Based on the CDR3 plus reference TRBV30 and TRBJ2-1, the full variable domain is SQTIHQWPATLVQPVGSPLSLECTVEGTSNPNLYWYRQAAGRGLQLLFYSVGIGQISSEVPQNLSASRPQDRQFILSSKKLLLSDSGFYLCAWSVSGGIYNEQFFGPGTRLTVL.

The chain is built from TRBV6-5 and TRBJ1-3; 7 bases are a match to TRBD1. J gave up 7 bases and V 5 bases, and 5 bases lay outside the gene matches. This CDR3 is 13 amino acids long. The germline V gene encodes CDR1 MNHEY and CDR2 SVGAGI. The CDR3 sequence is CASSRQGWNTIYF. CDR3 in DNA: TGTGCCAGCAGTAGACAGGGTTGGAACACCATATATTTT.

The chain joins TRBV30 to TRBJ1-6; perhaps TRBD1 as D (5 bases). V was clipped by 2 bases and J by 9 bases, with 14 bases between them. The CDR3 sequence is 14 residues long. From germline, CDR1 is GTSNPN and CDR2 SVGIG (reference sequence). This chain's CDR3 is CAWSQAAGGSPLHF. CDR3 DNA: TGTGCCTGGAGTCAGGCCGCTGGGGGTTCACCCCTCCACTTT.

The rearrangement joins TRBV9 to TRBJ2-2; 11 nucleotides agree with TRBD2. The CDR3 consists of 14 residues. Germline CDR1 reads SGDLS; CDR2 reads YYNGEE. Losses at the gene ends were 7 bases for V and 1 base for J; bases not matched to a gene: 0. The CDR3 is CASGTSGNTGELFF. CDR3 DNA: TGTGCCAGCGGGACTAGCGGGAACACCGGGGAGCTGTTTTTT.

The chain couples TRBV12-1 to TRBJ1-1; the table's D call, TRBD1, has no DNA check behind it. TRBV12-1 is annotated as a pseudogene. The CDR3 consists of 16 residues. CDR3 sequence reads: CASSFVQQGLNTEAFF. As DNA, the CDR3 is TGTGCCAGCAGCTTTGTTCAACAGGGTCTGAACACTGAAGCTTTCTTT.

The gene calls are TRBV6-1 and TRBJ1-3; TRBD1 agrees at 8 bases. This CDR3 is built from 15 residues. Germline V gene lookup returns CDR1 MNHNS and CDR2 SASEGT. V was pared by 3 bases and J by 6 bases, with 7 bases of the junction left unmatched. In nucleotides, the CDR3 is TGTGCCAGCAGTGAGGAACAGGGGGGTCCAAACACCATATATTTT. Protein sequence: CASSEEQGGPNTIYF.

Regarding this clone: Other nucleotide sequences in the sample specify the same CDR3. The chain joins TRBV18 to TRBJ1-1; perhaps TRBD1 as D (5 bases). CDR3 length: 13 residues. V was pared by 2 bases and J by 1 base, with 5 bases between. The germline V gene has CDR1 KGHSH and CDR2 LQKENI. As DNA, the CDR3 is TGTGCCAGCTCACCAGGGGGGAACACTGAAGCTTTCTTT. Residues: CASSPGGNTEAFF.

The rearrangement joins TRBV6-1 to TRBJ2-1; D remains unclear. The germline V gene encodes CDR1 MNHNS and CDR2 SASEGT. The CDR3 covers 14 residues. V gave up 2 bases and J gave up 9 bases, with 14 bases separating them. The CDR3: CASSELWVVGEQFF. The CDR3 DNA sequence: TGTGCCAGCAGTGAACTGTGGGTAGTGGGTGAGCAGTTCTTC.

The chain uses TRBV6-1 and TRBJ1-5, with a tentative D call TRBD1 (5 bases). Germline V lookup: CDR1 MNHNS, CDR2 SASEGT. V lost 4 bases and J lost 3, with 10 bases in between. The CDR3 covers 14 residues. The CDR3 is CASSGDGVNQPQHF. Here the CDR3 DNA reads TGTGCCAGCAGTGGGGACGGGGTCAATCAGCCCCAGCATTTT.